This TCR beta chain was recovered during a study of Ad26.COV2.S vaccination and SARS-CoV-2 variants. Study-wide context: The vaccine Ad26.COV2.S was put into the muscle once, or twice with 56 days between.

With 6 bases clipped from V and 0 bases from J, the junction kept 4 bases outside the gene matches. The CDR3 runs 15 residues. CDR1 is SQVTM and CDR2 is ANQGSEA in the germline V gene. Libraries were prepared by immunoSEQ multiplex PCR; TCRdb keeps only in-frame clonotypes and omits some of them. This table holds some 240,000 clones, roughly 85% found once. Treatment meaning: approximately 18 received Ad26.COV2.S at low or high dose, single or two shots; 5 received placebo; per-sample allocation not given. It was on day 63 after the first vaccine or placebo injection that samples were taken. Within Boston, the person who donated was an adult of 18-55 years.

Sequencing used peripheral blood, obtained in a trial of Ad26.COV2.S vaccine versus placebo. The V gene is TRBV29-1, the J gene TRBJ2-2; the match to TRBD1 covers 10 bases. The receptor's source is a person between 18 and 65 years old who received the Ad26.COV2.S COVID-19 vaccine or a placebo. As DNA, the CDR3 is TGCAGCGTGGACAGGGGGGGATCGAACACCGGGGAGCTGTTTTTT. Protein product: CSVDRGGSNTGELFF.